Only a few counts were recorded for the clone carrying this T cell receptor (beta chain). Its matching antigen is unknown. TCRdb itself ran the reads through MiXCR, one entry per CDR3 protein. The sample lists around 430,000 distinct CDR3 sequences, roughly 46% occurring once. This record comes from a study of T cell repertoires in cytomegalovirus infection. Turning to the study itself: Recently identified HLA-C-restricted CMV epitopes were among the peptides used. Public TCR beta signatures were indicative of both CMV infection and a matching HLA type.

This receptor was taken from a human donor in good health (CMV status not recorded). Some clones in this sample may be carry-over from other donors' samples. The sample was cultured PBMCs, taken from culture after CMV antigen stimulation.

CDR3 in DNA: TGTGCCAGCAGTTTCACACTTCAAGAGACCCAGTACTTC. Protein sequence: CASSFTLQETQYF. The V gene is TRBV27, the J gene TRBJ2-5, with D hard to call. Deletions cut 3 bases from V and 2 bases from J, with 7 bases between. Germline CDR1 is MNHEY and CDR2 is SMNVEV (reference sequence). The CDR3 is made up of 13 amino acids.